A selection of T cell receptor beta chains follows, all from one sample in a study of blood T cell repertoires in COVID-19. Here immunoSEQ multiplex PCR was the method, and the copy in TCRdb shows in-frame clones only, minus some. The table has 270,000 or so clones, 84% seen once. What was sequenced was peripheral blood. These receptors all stem from a human donor with COVID-19, enrolled during active disease. The donor label of this sample is uncertain. Each CDR3 is given with its conserved first and last residue. The order of the fields is V gene, J gene, D gene, CDR3 protein. A D gene is named only where the DNA matches it firmly.

v_call: TRBV9
j_call: TRBJ1-1
d_call: -
cdr3_aa: CASSVGPGNTEAFF

v_call: TRBV20-1
j_call: TRBJ1-5
d_call: -
cdr3_aa: CSASGGGNQPQHF

v_call: TRBV11-2
j_call: TRBJ2-7
d_call: TRBD1
cdr3_aa: CASSNHPGQGYEQYF

v_call: TRBV10-1
j_call: TRBJ2-1
d_call: TRBD2
cdr3_aa: CASSIAGGYNEQFF

v_call: TRBV6-5
j_call: TRBJ2-1
d_call: -
cdr3_aa: CASSRYNEQFF

v_call: TRBV7-2
j_call: TRBJ2-2
d_call: -
cdr3_aa: CASSLVSGLTTGELFF

v_call: TRBV30
j_call: TRBJ2-7
d_call: -
cdr3_aa: CAWSGDSLYEQYF

v_call: TRBV18
j_call: TRBJ2-1
d_call: -
cdr3_aa: CASSPGLAFSYNEQFF

v_call: TRBV15
j_call: TRBJ1-3
d_call: -
cdr3_aa: CATSRPNSGNTIYF

v_call: TRBV6-2/TRBV6-3
j_call: TRBJ2-2
d_call: -
cdr3_aa: CASSQTRVSAGELFF

v_call: TRBV5-1
j_call: TRBJ1-1
d_call: TRBD1
cdr3_aa: CASSLTGDTEAFF

v_call: TRBV11-3
j_call: TRBJ2-2
d_call: -
cdr3_aa: CASSYSWRGVNTGELFF

v_call: TRBV29-1
j_call: TRBJ2-1
d_call: TRBD2
cdr3_aa: CSALSGRAGNEQFF

v_call: TRBV10-3
j_call: TRBJ2-1
d_call: TRBD2
cdr3_aa: CAISEGTSGDNEQFF

v_call: TRBV28
j_call: TRBJ1-2
d_call: TRBD1
cdr3_aa: CASTPGRGRTGAYGYTF

v_call: TRBV27
j_call: TRBJ2-1
d_call: TRBD2
cdr3_aa: CASSLSRLAGVNEQFF

v_call: TRBV11-2
j_call: TRBJ2-1
d_call: TRBD1
cdr3_aa: CASNPQGQGNNEQFF

v_call: TRBV19
j_call: TRBJ2-3
d_call: TRBD2
cdr3_aa: CASSRAGGPPDTQYF

v_call: TRBV19
j_call: TRBJ1-2
d_call: -
cdr3_aa: CASKQTPYGYTF

v_call: TRBV7-9
j_call: TRBJ1-2
d_call: TRBD1
cdr3_aa: CASSLARGQWAGYTF

v_call: TRBV27
j_call: TRBJ1-6
d_call: TRBD1
cdr3_aa: CASSLRTGNNSPLHF

v_call: TRBV28
j_call: TRBJ2-2
d_call: -
cdr3_aa: CASSGHREPANTGELFF

v_call: TRBV10-2
j_call: TRBJ2-4
d_call: TRBD2
cdr3_aa: CASSPKAGPLSANIQYF

v_call: TRBV5-1
j_call: TRBJ2-7
d_call: TRBD1
cdr3_aa: CASSLGQGAGIYEQYF

v_call: TRBV2
j_call: TRBJ2-7
d_call: TRBD1
cdr3_aa: CASRKTGGGYEQYF

v_call: TRBV11-2
j_call: TRBJ2-1
d_call: TRBD2
cdr3_aa: CASSLDRGGLALNEQFF

v_call: TRBV2
j_call: TRBJ1-2
d_call: TRBD1
cdr3_aa: CASSTSQGNYGYTF

v_call: TRBV19
j_call: TRBJ2-3
d_call: -
cdr3_aa: CATAAPLRTDTQYF

v_call: TRBV29-1
j_call: TRBJ2-3
d_call: -
cdr3_aa: CSAGGGTDTQYF

v_call: TRBV30
j_call: TRBJ1-1
d_call: -
cdr3_aa: CARTRGAGNTEAFF

v_call: TRBV9
j_call: TRBJ2-7
d_call: -
cdr3_aa: CASSVDGAGVPYEQYF

v_call: TRBV11-3
j_call: TRBJ2-1
d_call: TRBD2
cdr3_aa: CASSTGLAGNKEQFF

v_call: TRBV7-9
j_call: TRBJ2-1
d_call: -
cdr3_aa: CASSSSTILEQQFF

v_call: TRBV18
j_call: TRBJ1-4
d_call: -
cdr3_aa: CASSPRGQRDNEKLFF

v_call: TRBV19
j_call: TRBJ1-1
d_call: -
cdr3_aa: CASSQNVATEAFF

v_call: TRBV20-1
j_call: TRBJ1-3
d_call: -
cdr3_aa: CSASMPETGNTIYF

v_call: TRBV5-5
j_call: TRBJ2-7
d_call: TRBD2
cdr3_aa: CASSLRVAGGSSYEQYF

v_call: TRBV11-2
j_call: TRBJ2-2
d_call: TRBD1
cdr3_aa: CASSVGYPAGGPLGELFF

v_call: TRBV7-3
j_call: TRBJ1-1
d_call: TRBD1
cdr3_aa: CASSFARGTEAFF

v_call: TRBV7-2
j_call: TRBJ1-2
d_call: -
cdr3_aa: CASSLANGGGTYGYTF

v_call: TRBV12-3/TRBV12-4
j_call: TRBJ2-1
d_call: TRBD1
cdr3_aa: CASRRQGENEQFF

v_call: TRBV10-2
j_call: TRBJ2-7
d_call: TRBD2
cdr3_aa: CASSRAGGPYEQYF

v_call: TRBV6-5
j_call: TRBJ1-1
d_call: TRBD1
cdr3_aa: CASRPPGGFEAFF

v_call: TRBV30
j_call: TRBJ1-1
d_call: -
cdr3_aa: CAWSRQGNTEAFF

v_call: TRBV19
j_call: TRBJ2-7
d_call: TRBD2
cdr3_aa: CASTKRLAGPAGVQYF

v_call: TRBV7-9
j_call: TRBJ1-2
d_call: TRBD1
cdr3_aa: CASSRDSLYGYTF

v_call: TRBV28
j_call: TRBJ2-7
d_call: TRBD2
cdr3_aa: CASSYPGLAGSSYEQYF

v_call: TRBV6-5
j_call: TRBJ2-7
d_call: TRBD1
cdr3_aa: CASRGQGRSYEQYF

v_call: TRBV4-3
j_call: TRBJ2-2
d_call: TRBD1
cdr3_aa: CASSRGTGVLTGELFF

v_call: TRBV11-3
j_call: TRBJ2-1
d_call: -
cdr3_aa: CASSPGPIGGQFF

v_call: TRBV30
j_call: TRBJ2-6
d_call: -
cdr3_aa: CAWRYPSSGANVLTF

v_call: TRBV7-3
j_call: TRBJ1-1
d_call: -
cdr3_aa: CASSSTAGSNTEAFF

v_call: TRBV10-3
j_call: TRBJ2-5
d_call: TRBD1
cdr3_aa: CAISSDRGLETQYF

v_call: TRBV4-1
j_call: TRBJ2-4
d_call: -
cdr3_aa: CASSQVLNIQYF

v_call: TRBV7-8
j_call: TRBJ1-6
d_call: -
cdr3_aa: CASSLARETLHF

v_call: TRBV7-2
j_call: TRBJ2-3
d_call: TRBD2
cdr3_aa: CASSLRAGGFTDTQYF

v_call: TRBV5-6
j_call: TRBJ2-5
d_call: TRBD2
cdr3_aa: CASSFGNVAGQETQYF